This T cell receptor beta chain was sequenced in a study of neurological immune-mediated disorders. Broader study findings: The level of TCR clonal expansion was highest in patients with HTLV-1-associated myelopathy and lowest in multiple sclerosis, where it fell below the level seen in healthy controls.

Germline assignment: CDR1 SGHVS and CDR2 FQNEAQ. V lost 4 bases to trimming and J lost 3 bases, with 10 bases between them. This CDR3 region has 14 residues. Sorted libraries came from 1 million CD4+ or CD8+ T cells. 5'RACE generated cDNA with 10-nucleotide random UMIs. Via MiXCR, TCRdb re-called the 5' RACE reads, giving one row per CDR3 protein. The table has 30,000 to 35,000 distinct CDR3 sequences, 20% to 25% seen once. This clonotype occurred many times. The antigen is unknown. Sequences were obtained from CD4+ T cells from blood. This clonotype originated in a man aged 50-59 years with HTLV-1-associated myelopathy (HAM/TSP). V and J are TRBV7-8 and TRBJ1-5, with a possible D match to TRBD1 (6 bases). The CDR3 here is CASSSQGINQPQHF. The CDR3 region has the DNA TGTGCCAGCAGCTCTCAGGGGATCAATCAGCCCCAGCATTTT.